This T cell receptor beta chain was captured in a study of blood T cell repertoires in COVID-19. Study-wide context: Collection of acute and convalescent COVID-19 samples took place in the United States, Italy and Spain. In each case, the material was cDNA or gDNA derived from T cells, B-cell-depleted T cells, or PBMCs.

Authors' methods: Researchers report that nucleated cell counts were estimated from reference gene primer amplification. Repertoires were generated with immunoSEQ multiplex PCR, while TCRdb's copy carries only in-frame clones and drops some. The D gene and trimming were derived from the DNA, and the V and J assignments and clone size from that table. The repertoire has around 200,000 clones, around 85% of them found once; the top ten carry less than 1.5%. The V end was cut by 6 bases, the J end by 9 bases, with 18 bases between. Germline-derived CDR1 and CDR2 are MDHEN and SYDVKM. The CDR3 runs to 14 residues.

The chain carries TRBV28 and TRBJ1-5; D not certain. The sequence was collected from a man between 25 and 39 years old with acute or convalescent COVID-19. The sequenced sample consisted of peripheral blood. The CDR3, as DNA: TGTGCCAGCAGGACACGGGGAGCAAAGGGGCCCCAGCATTTT. This gives the protein CASRTRGAKGPQHF.